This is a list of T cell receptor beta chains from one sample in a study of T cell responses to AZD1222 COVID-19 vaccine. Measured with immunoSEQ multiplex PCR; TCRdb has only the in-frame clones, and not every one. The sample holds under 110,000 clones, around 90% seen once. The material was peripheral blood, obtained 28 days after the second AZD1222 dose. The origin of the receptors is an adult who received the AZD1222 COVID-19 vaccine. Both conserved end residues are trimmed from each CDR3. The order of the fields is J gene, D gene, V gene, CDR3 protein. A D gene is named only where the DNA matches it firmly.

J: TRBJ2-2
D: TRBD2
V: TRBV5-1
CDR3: ASSLVAGGTGELF

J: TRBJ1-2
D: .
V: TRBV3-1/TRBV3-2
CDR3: ASSQAGGTGYT

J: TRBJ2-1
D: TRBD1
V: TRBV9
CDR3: ASSPDRGYNEQF

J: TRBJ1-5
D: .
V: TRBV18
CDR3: ASSPGQNNQPQH

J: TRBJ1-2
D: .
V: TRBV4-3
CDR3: ASSQHLNYGYT

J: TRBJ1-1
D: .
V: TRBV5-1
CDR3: ASSLVVGALAF

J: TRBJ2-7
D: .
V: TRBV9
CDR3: ASSLQGYEQY

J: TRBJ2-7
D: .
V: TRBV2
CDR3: ASWGGPDEQY

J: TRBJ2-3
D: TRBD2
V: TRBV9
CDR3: ASSVEGGEGPDTQY

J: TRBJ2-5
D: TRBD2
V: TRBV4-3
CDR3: ASSQVSGGAETQY

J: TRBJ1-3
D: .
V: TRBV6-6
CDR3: ASRAPGVGNTIY

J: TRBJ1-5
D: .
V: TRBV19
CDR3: ASVGIVGNQPQH

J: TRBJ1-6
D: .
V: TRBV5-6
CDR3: ASSLGTAYNSPLH

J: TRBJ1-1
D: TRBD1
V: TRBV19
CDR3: ASSIQGAPTEAF

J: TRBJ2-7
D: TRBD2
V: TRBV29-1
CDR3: SVETASGSYEQY

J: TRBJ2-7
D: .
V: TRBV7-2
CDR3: ASSLAGGLTYEQY

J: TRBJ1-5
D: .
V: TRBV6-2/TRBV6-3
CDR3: ASSNQGPPWPQH

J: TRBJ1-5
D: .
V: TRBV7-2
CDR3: ASSLGTPGQPQH